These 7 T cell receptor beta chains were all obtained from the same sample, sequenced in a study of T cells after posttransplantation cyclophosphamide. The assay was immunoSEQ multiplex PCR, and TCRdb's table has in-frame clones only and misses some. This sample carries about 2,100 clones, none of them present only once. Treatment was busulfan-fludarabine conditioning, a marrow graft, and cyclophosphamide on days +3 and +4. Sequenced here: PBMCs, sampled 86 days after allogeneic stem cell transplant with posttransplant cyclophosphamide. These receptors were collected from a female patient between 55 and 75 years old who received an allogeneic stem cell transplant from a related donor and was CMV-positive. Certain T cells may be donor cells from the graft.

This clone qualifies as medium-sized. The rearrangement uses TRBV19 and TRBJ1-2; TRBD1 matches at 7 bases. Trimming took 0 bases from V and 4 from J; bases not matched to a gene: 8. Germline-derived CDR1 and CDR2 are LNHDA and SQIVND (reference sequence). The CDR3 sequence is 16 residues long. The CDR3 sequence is CASSIDWTGGAYGYTF. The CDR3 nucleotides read TGTGCCAGTAGTATAGATTGGACAGGAGGAGCCTATGGCTACACCTTC.

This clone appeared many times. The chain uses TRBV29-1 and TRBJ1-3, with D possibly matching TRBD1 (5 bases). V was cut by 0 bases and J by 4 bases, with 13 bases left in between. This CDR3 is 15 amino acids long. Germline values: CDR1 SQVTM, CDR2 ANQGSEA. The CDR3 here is CSVEDSGLSGNTIYF. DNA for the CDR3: TGCAGCGTTGAAGATTCGGGACTCTCCGGAAACACCATATATTTT.

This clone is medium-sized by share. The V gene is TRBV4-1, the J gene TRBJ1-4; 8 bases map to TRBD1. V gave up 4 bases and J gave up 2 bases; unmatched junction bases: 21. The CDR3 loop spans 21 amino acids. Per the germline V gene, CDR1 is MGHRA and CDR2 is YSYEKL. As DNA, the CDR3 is TGCGCCAGCAGCCCTCGAGAGACCGGACAGGGAAGGAGATCGACTAATGAAAAACTGTTTTTT. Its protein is CASSPRETGQGRRSTNEKLFF.

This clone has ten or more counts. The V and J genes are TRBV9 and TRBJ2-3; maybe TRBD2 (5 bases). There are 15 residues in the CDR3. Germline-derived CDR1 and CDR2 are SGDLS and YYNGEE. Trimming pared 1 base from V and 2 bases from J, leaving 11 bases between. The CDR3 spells CASSVRGPFTDTQYF. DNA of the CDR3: TGTGCCAGCAGCGTAAGAGGGCCGTTCACAGATACGCAGTATTTT.

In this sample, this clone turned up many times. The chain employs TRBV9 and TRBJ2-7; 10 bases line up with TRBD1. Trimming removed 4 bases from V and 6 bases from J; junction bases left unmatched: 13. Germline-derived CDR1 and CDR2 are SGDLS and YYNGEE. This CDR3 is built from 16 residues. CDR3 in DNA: TGTGCCAGCAGCCAGAATGCCGGGACAGGGGTAACCGAGCAGTACTTC. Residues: CASSQNAGTGVTEQYF. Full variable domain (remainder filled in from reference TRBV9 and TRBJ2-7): DSGVTQTPKHLITATGQRVTLRCSPRSGDLSVYWYQQSLDQGLQFLIQYYNGEERAKGNILERFSAQQFPDLHSELNLSSLELGDSALYFCASSQNAGTGVTEQYFGPGTRLTVT.

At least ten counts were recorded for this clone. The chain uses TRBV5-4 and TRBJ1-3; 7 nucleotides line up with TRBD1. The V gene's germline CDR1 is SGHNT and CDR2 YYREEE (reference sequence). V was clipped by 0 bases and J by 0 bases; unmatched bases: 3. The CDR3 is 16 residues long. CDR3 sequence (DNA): TGTGCCAGCAGCTTGGGACGGACAGGCTCTGGAAACACCATATATTTT. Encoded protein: CASSLGRTGSGNTIYF.

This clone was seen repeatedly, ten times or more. The chain's CDR3 is CASSQKGVRTGELFF. The CDR3 DNA follows: TGTGCCAGCAGTCAGAAGGGGGTGCGCACCGGGGAGCTGTTTTTT. V usage is TRBV5-4 and J usage is TRBJ2-2, with D maybe TRBD1 (6 bases). The germline V and J ends were trimmed by 5 bases and 4 bases, with 15 bases remaining between them. Per the germline V gene, CDR1 is SGHNT and CDR2 is YYREEE (reference sequence). This CDR3 comprises 15 residues.